Sequencing of this T cell receptor beta chain was carried out in a study of shared clonotypes between healthy human individuals (dated by TCRdb to the early 2020s). About the study as a whole: The cohort comprised a couple of women and a few men aged 18 to 49 years. Different laboratories and diverse techniques were used to prepare libraries and sequence TCR repertoires, to increase sequencing depth and limit assay-specific biases. Per donor, three plates each were used for CD4 naive and CD4 memory, two for CD8 naive, and one for CD8 memory. Per donor, leukapheresis produced somewhere between about 0.8 and 9 billion PBMCs. Blood TCR repertoires of a handful of healthy adults were deeply sequenced to estimate repertoire size and the extent of clonotype sharing between individuals. The study at large found these results: Sampling was limited to blood, and TCR repertoires in tissue likely differ from TCR repertoires in blood. Because the study included only a small number of donors, the genetic and exposure-history diversity represented was limited. Based on pairwise subsampling, the degree of clonotype sharing among donors was expected to be affected by sequencing depth. Naive subsets generally had larger estimated clonotype richness than memory subsets. Compared with non-shared clonotypes, clonotypes shared by all four sorted-subset donors had higher generation probabilities. Rarefaction of sorted-subset datasets indicated incomplete sequencing despite the large sequencing depth. When a handful of donors were compared, the shared fraction of clonotypes was around 4.6% for naive CD4, approximately 3.5% for naive CD8, roughly 2.3% for memory CD4, and 0.35% to 0.4% for memory CD8.

To note about this clone: Its recognized antigen is unknown. Base qualities were left out, and no much larger clone turns up one base away.

Healthy HIV-negative adults with no recently reported acute infections or vaccinations were included as donors. All donors were Caucasian adults living in Nashville, Tennessee, USA. CD4+ T cells were enriched by magnetic negative selection; naive cells were then positively selected on CD45RA, and the negative fraction formed the memory subset. Blood was obtained by leukapheresis, after which PBMCs were separated by Ficoll-Histopaque density gradient centrifugation and cryopreserved in liquid nitrogen vapor phase. Analytical flow cytometry was used to check the purity and quantity of every magnetically sorted T cell population. Genomic DNA was isolated from each sorted fraction and quantified by UV absorbance on a Nanodrop 2000c. Relative to germline, V is 1 base shorter and J is 5 bases shorter, with 14 bases between their ends. Counted from cysteine to phenylalanine, this CDR3 has 15 amino acids. Only the CDR3 portion is preserved as DNA: 45 bases, with reading frame beginning at the first base. Taken from the germline V gene, the CDR1 and CDR2 loops are KGHSH and LQKENI.

TCR CDR3 regions were amplified from genomic DNA by multiplex PCR using the deep immunoSEQ assay. Extracted genomic DNA from each cell subset was spread evenly across all wells of several immunoSEQ 96-well plates, with each plate serving as a replicate. For sorted subsets, each replicate PCR was loaded with roughly 190 ng genomic DNA, equivalent to 25,000 to 30,000 T cell genomes. Purified libraries were quantified with a Qubit 3.0 fluorometer, sized on a Bioanalyzer 2100, and re-quantified with the KAPA Library Quantification kit. Each immunoSEQ 96-well plate was sequenced on its own single-read 150-cycle Illumina NextSeq 550 flow cell. The paper's data handling went like this. Because the immunoSEQ output held only junctional sequences and lacked quality scores, the filtering could not match the filtering applied to full-length reads. Sequences were annotated with PyIR, a Python wrapper for IgBLAST v1.9, using IMGT germline references to assign V/J genes and CDR3. Any read was removed if the V/J assignment was weak (E-value above 1e-6), the CDR3 was missing, or the read contained stop codons, out-of-frame junctions, or ambiguous translated residues. V3J clonotypes were defined by identical inferred V gene, J gene, and CDR3 amino acid sequence. Percentage overlap between repertoires was computed as shared unique clonotypes divided by the size of the smaller repertoire. RTK rarefaction, the Chao1 estimator, and Recon v2.1 estimates of unobserved clonotypes were used to assess repertoire richness. Generation probabilities for all TCRbeta clonotypes obtained by the gDNA method from a few donors were computed using OLGA. TCRdb re-hosts the immuneACCESS table, in-frame sequences only. Its copies lack some clones; in the studies checked, an unresolved V gene accounts for under half of them, and the cause for the rest is not known. V, J and clone size reflect that table, while D and trimming were determined from the DNA. For this sample there are 2 million to 2.5 million clones; about 90% appear just once. Approximately 0.4% of the sample goes to the ten largest clones.

The sequence was collected from a man between 18 and 29 years old in good health. Some clones in this sample may be carry-over from other donors' samples. Sample: naive CD4+ T cells from PBMCs. The cell subset or site label of this sample denotes: CD45RA+ positively selected. The rearrangement joined TRBV18 to TRBJ2-5, and TRBD2 may be the D gene, going by 6 matching bases. The CDR3 protein: CASSPQSGGYETQYF. The nucleotides read TGTGCCAGCTCACCACAGTCAGGAGGGTACGAGACCCAGTACTTC.